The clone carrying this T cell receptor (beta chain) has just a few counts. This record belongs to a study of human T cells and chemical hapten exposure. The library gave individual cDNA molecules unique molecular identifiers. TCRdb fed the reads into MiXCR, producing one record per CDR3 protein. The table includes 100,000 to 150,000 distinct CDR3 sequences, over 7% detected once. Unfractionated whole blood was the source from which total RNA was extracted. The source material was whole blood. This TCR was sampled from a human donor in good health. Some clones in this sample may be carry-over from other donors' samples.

CDR3 coding DNA: TGTGCCAGCAGTCAGACGATCAGGGGCCCCCAAGAGACCCAGTACTTC. This translates into CASSQTIRGPQETQYF. This rearrangement joins TRBV6-2 or TRBV6-3 to TRBJ2-5, with D possibly matching TRBD1 (6 bases). V was clipped by 5 bases and J by 1 base, with 17 bases between them. The CDR3 has 16 residues. In germline, CDR1 is MNHEY, CDR2 SVGEGT.